Shown below are 24 T cell receptor beta chains from a single sample sequenced in a study of shared clonotypes between healthy human individuals. The method was immunoSEQ multiplex PCR; TCRdb's version includes in-frame clones alone and lacks a portion of them. The data show roughly 1,600,000 clones, roughly 98.5% seen once. Sequencing was performed on naive CD4+ T cells sorted from blood. Subset noted: CD45RA+ positively selected. The receptors come from a man in his thirties or forties in good health.

This chain uses TRBV18 with TRBJ2-1, with TRBD2 matching 13 bases. The germline V gene has CDR1 KGHSH and CDR2 LQKENI. The ends lost 7 bases at V and 6 bases at J; junction bases unmatched: 6. The CDR3 has 15 residues. The CDR3 bases are TGTGCCAGCTTCGGACTAGCGGGAGTAGGCAATGAGCAGTTCTTC. Encoded protein: CASFGLAGVGNEQFF.

The J gene is TRBJ1-2, the V gene TRBV28; possibly TRBD1 for D (5 bases). Germline CDR1 and CDR2: MDHEN and SYDVKM. Trimming removed 5 bases from V and 0 bases from J, with 16 bases in between. The CDR3 consists of 16 residues. The CDR3 region has the DNA TGTGCCAGCAGTACGATAGGGGACCCAGCTAACTATGGCTACACCTTC. Amino acids: CASSTIGDPANYGYTF.

The chain links TRBV6-5 to TRBJ2-7, with 7 nucleotides matching TRBD1. Per germline, CDR1 MNHEY and CDR2 SVGAGI. V was clipped by 5 bases and J by 6 bases; unmatched bases: 10. The CDR3 runs to 14 residues. This chain's CDR3 is CASSLDRVKREQYF. CDR3 nucleotides: TGTGCCAGCAGTCTAGACAGGGTTAAACGCGAGCAGTACTTC.

This clone was recorded once. This chain connects TRBV28 to TRBJ2-5; 11 nucleotides agree with TRBD1. Germline V gene lookup returns CDR1 MDHEN and CDR2 SYDVKM. V dropped 5 bases and J dropped 4; count of bases not matched to a gene: 6. The CDR3 covers 15 residues. The CDR3 DNA reads as TGTGCCAGCAGTCCGGACAGGGGGCCGAGAGAGACCCAGTACTTC. Translated, it gives CASSPDRGPRETQYF.

The V and J genes are TRBV7-2 and TRBJ2-5; perhaps TRBD2 as D (6 bases). The germline V gene has CDR1 SGHTA and CDR2 FQGNSA. Trimming removed 1 base at V and 7 bases at J, with 10 bases between. The CDR3 is 13 residues long. Here the CDR3 reads CASSLGQGGTQYF. Here the CDR3 DNA reads TGTGCCAGCAGCTTAGGGCAGGGAGGGACCCAGTACTTC.

Comment on this clone: Other DNA sequences in this specimen translate into the identical CDR3. The chain uses TRBV6-5 and TRBJ2-7, with D uncertain. Deletions cut 0 bases from V and 4 bases from J, with 7 bases between. Germline V gene lookup returns CDR1 MNHEY and CDR2 SVGAGI. This CDR3 is 13 amino acids long. This CDR3 reads CASSYSSSYEQYF. CDR3 bases: TGTGCCAGCAGTTACTCAAGTTCGTACGAGCAGTACTTC.

A single count supports this clone. Distinct nucleotide sequences in the sample also encode this CDR3. The rearrangement links TRBV18 to TRBJ1-1, with unresolved D. V lost 3 bases and J lost 0, with 5 bases in between. Germline V CDR1 and CDR2: KGHSH, LQKENI. This CDR3 contains 13 residues. The CDR3 loop is CASSPGLNTEAFF. CDR3 DNA sequence: TGTGCCAGCTCACCGGGATTGAACACTGAAGCTTTCTTT.

This chain links TRBV7-9 with TRBJ2-4; D gene unclear. CDR1 SEHNR and CDR2 FQNEAQ come from the germline V gene (reference sequence). V lost 2 bases and J lost 4, with 12 bases in between. The CDR3 sequence is 15 residues long. Written as DNA, the CDR3 is TGTGCCAGCAGCTTAACGGGTAATAGAAAAAACATTCAGTACTTC. It codes for CASSLTGNRKNIQYF.

As to this clone: This CDR3 is also generated by other DNA sequences in the sample. Written as DNA, the CDR3 is TGCGCCAGCAGCCCCGGGCCGCCCACAGATACGCAGTATTTT. This translates into CASSPGPPTDTQYF. V usage is TRBV5-1 and J usage is TRBJ2-3; D is unresolved. The germline CDR1 and CDR2 sequences are SGHRS and YFSETQ. Trimming shortened V by 4 bases and J by 2 bases, and 11 bases separated the two germline ends. This CDR3 has 14 residues. Combining the CDR3 with reference TRBV5-1 and TRBJ2-3 gives the whole variable domain KAGVTQTPRYLIKTRGQQVTLSCSPISGHRSVSWYQQTPGQGLQFLFEYFSETQRNKGNFPGRFSGRQFSNSRSEMNVSTLELGDSALYLCASSPGPPTDTQYFGPGTRLTVL.

This clone has just one count. CDR3 in DNA: TGTGCCAGCAGTTCCTGGGGGCGGTACACAGATACGCAGTATTTT. It codes for CASSSWGRYTDTQYF. The rearrangement joins TRBV28 to TRBJ2-3, with D possibly being TRBD1 (6 bases). V was shortened by 4 bases and J by 2 bases, with 13 bases between the two germline ends. This CDR3 spans 15 amino acids. Germline V gene data show CDR1 as MDHEN and CDR2 as SYDVKM.

J is TRBJ2-7 and V is TRBV7-2; the D gene could be TRBD1 or TRBD2 (5 bases each). The CDR3 spans 14 residues. From germline, CDR1 is SGHTA and CDR2 FQGNSA. Trimming cost V 5 bases and J 4 bases, with 15 bases left between them. This CDR3 is CASSPGPLRYEQYF. As DNA, the CDR3 is TGTGCCAGCAGCCCGGGACCCCTGAGGTACGAGCAGTACTTC.

CDR3 in amino acids: CASSPTGRKNTEAFF. DNA for the CDR3: TGTGCCAGCAGCCCCACGGGACGTAAGAACACTGAAGCTTTCTTT. The J gene is TRBJ1-1, the V gene TRBV21-1. TRBV21-1 is a listed pseudogene. The length of the CDR3 is 15 residues.

The CDR3 protein is CASSTRDGNNEQFF. The CDR3 DNA follows: TGTGCCAGCAGTACACGGGACGGTAACAATGAGCAGTTCTTC. The chain combines TRBV6-6 with TRBJ2-1; D tentatively reads TRBD1 or TRBD2 (5 bases each). Between the trimmed V and J ends, which lost 5 bases and 5 bases, there was a span of 13 bases. The length of the CDR3 is 14 residues. Germline CDR1 reads MNHNY; CDR2 reads SVGAGI (reference sequence).

The J gene is TRBJ2-2, the V gene TRBV4-1; no firm D call. V dropped 6 bases and J dropped 5 bases, with 7 bases sitting between them. Germline assignment: CDR1 MGHRA and CDR2 YSYEKL. The CDR3 has 12 amino acids. CDR3 DNA: TGCGCCAGCAGGGAACATACCGGGGAGCTGTTTTTT. Translation gives CASREHTGELFF.

CDR3 sequence reads: CASSRSGTESHGYTF. Written as DNA, the CDR3 is TGTGCCAGCTCACGTTCCGGGACAGAGAGTCATGGCTACACCTTC. The chain carries TRBV18 and TRBJ1-2, with 7 bases lining up with TRBD1. V dropped 4 bases and J dropped 6; count of bases not matched to a gene: 11. The germline V gene has CDR1 KGHSH and CDR2 LQKENI. CDR3 length equals 15 residues. Looking up the rest from reference TRBV18 and TRBJ1-2 gives the full variable domain: NAGVMQNPRHLVRRRGQEARLRCSPMKGHSHVYWYRQLPEEGLKFMVYLQKENIIDESGMPKERFSAEFPKEGPSILRIQQVVRGDSAAYFCASSRSGTESHGYTFGSGTRLTVV.

This chain connects TRBV18 to TRBJ1-2, with a weak D call TRBD1 (5 bases). V was clipped by 3 bases and J by 6 bases, with 14 bases between them. The CDR3 spans 14 residues. CDR1 KGHSH and CDR2 LQKENI come from the germline V gene. CDR3 bases: TGTGCCAGCTCACCGCAGGGCTCGGTGGATGGCTACACCTTC. Protein sequence: CASSPQGSVDGYTF.

This clone was recorded once. The CDR3 spells CASSPGLQGNQPQHF. The CDR3 DNA reads as TGTGCCAGCAGCCCCGGGCTTCAGGGGAATCAGCCCCAGCATTTT. The genes are TRBV7-2 and TRBJ1-5; D is perhaps TRBD1 (6 bases). V lost 5 bases, J lost 4 bases, and 15 bases lay in between. The germline gives CDR1 SGHTA, CDR2 FQGNSA. This CDR3 has 15 residues.

The V and J genes are TRBV7-9 and TRBJ1-2; the D gene is possibly TRBD1 (5 bases). The ends were cut back, 2 bases at V and 5 bases at J, with 12 bases in the middle. This CDR3 region has 14 residues. CDR1 is SEHNR, CDR2 FQNEAQ, per germline (reference sequence). The CDR3 bases are TGTGCCAGCAGCTTACGCGGGACGGAGTATGGCTACACCTTC. Translating it yields CASSLRGTEYGYTF.

The rearrangement uses TRBV28 and TRBJ2-5, with unresolved D. The CDR3 has 12 residues. The V end lost 6 bases, the J end lost 2 bases, and 7 bases lay between the germline ends. Germline V lookup: CDR1 MDHEN, CDR2 SYDVKM. As DNA, the CDR3 is TGTGCCAGCAGCTCTATTCAAGAGACCCAGTACTTC. Its protein product is CASSSIQETQYF.

The CDR3 reads CASSLVFGWREANTDTQYF. The CDR3 DNA sequence: TGTGCCAGCAGCTTAGTCTTTGGGTGGCGGGAGGCCAACACAGATACGCAGTATTTT. The V call is TRBV7-2, the J call TRBJ2-3; 8 bases map to TRBD2. In germline, CDR1 is SGHTA, CDR2 FQGNSA. This CDR3 contains 19 residues. Germline trimming cut 1 base from V and 2 bases from J; bases unmatched to any gene: 14.

This chain connects TRBV5-5 to TRBJ2-7, with D possibly matching TRBD1 (6 bases). The CDR3 sequence is 14 residues long. Germline lookup yields CDR1 SGHKS and CDR2 YYEKEE (reference sequence). V was shortened by 4 bases and J by 3 bases, with 14 bases between the two germline ends. CDR3 DNA sequence: TGTGCCAGCAGCGGTCGGGACACCTTCTACGAGCAGTACTTC. This translates into CASSGRDTFYEQYF.

The gene calls are TRBV5-1 and TRBJ2-3; TRBD2 matches 10 bases. The CDR3 consists of 17 residues. Trimming cost V 0 bases and J 4 bases; bases outside gene matches: 8. From germline, CDR1 is SGHRS and CDR2 YFSETQ. DNA for the CDR3: TGCGCCAGCAGCTTGGGGCTAGCGGGAGTATGGGCAGATACGCAGTATTTT. Its translation: CASSLGLAGVWADTQYF.

V is TRBV6-5 and J is TRBJ2-7, with 9 bases aligning to TRBD2. The CDR3 is made up of 13 amino acids. Germline V gene lookup returns CDR1 MNHEY and CDR2 SVGAGI. Unmatched junction bases numbered 4, after V lost 9 bases and J lost 1 base. The DNA of the CDR3 is TGTGCCAGTAGCGGGAGTCCTTCCTACGAGCAGTACTTC. Amino acids: CASSGSPSYEQYF.

This chain connects TRBV29-1 to TRBJ2-2, with a tentative D call TRBD1 (6 bases). There are 13 residues in the CDR3. The V and J ends lost 4 bases and 6 bases respectively, with 12 bases between them. CDR1 SQVTM and CDR2 ANQGSEA come from the germline V gene. The CDR3 nucleotides read TGCAGCGTTGGGCGTCAGGGGCCCGGGGAGCTGTTTTTT. This translates into CSVGRQGPGELFF.